By sample fraction, the clone carrying this T cell receptor beta chain is medium-sized. The sample is drawn from a study of spatial heterogeneity in lung cancer. Study in general: Each time, sequencing found more beta-chain sequences than alpha-chain sequences. Every unique TCR and UMI combination, on average, appeared more than ten times in raw reads.

On each TCR cDNA molecule, a unique molecular identifier was present. TCRdb reprocessed the 5' RACE reads with MiXCR, giving one entry per CDR3 protein. Here the sample spans 7,500 to 8,000 distinct CDR3 sequences, 9% to 10% being singletons. V lost 3 bases and J lost 7; bases outside the gene matches: 5. CDR1 and CDR2 (germline): SGHTA, FQGNSA. This CDR3 contains 15 residues. Indicated time point: sample taken at primary tumor resection. In each case, whole RNA from tumor, nontumor lung or frozen PBMC was sequenced unsorted. V and J are TRBV7-2 and TRBJ2-1; 11 bases fit TRBD2. Here the sequenced sample was normal lung tissue next to the tumor, taken at surgery. This clonotype originated in a male donor with early-stage non-small cell lung cancer. CDR3 in amino acids: CASSFLAGGQNEQFF. DNA of the CDR3: TGTGCCAGCAGCTTTCTAGCGGGGGGCCAGAATGAGCAGTTCTTC.